The clone carrying this T cell receptor (beta chain) was counted a few times. As yet, its antigen is unknown. This entry is derived from a study of T cell responses to AZD1222 COVID-19 vaccine. Sequencing used immunoSEQ multiplex PCR; TCRdb keeps in-frame clones, though not all of them. The sample holds 130,000 or so clones; around 83% are singletons and the top ten take about 29%. The CDR3 has 14 residues. Germline V CDR1 and CDR2: MDHEN, SYDVKM. After removal of 5 bases from V and 8 bases from J, the junction contained 11 bases not matched to a gene. Second doses were pooled across both intervals (about 4 or about 12 weeks). Study observations and caveats: Two AZD1222 administrations were followed by greater Spike-specific TCR breadth and depth. Among the donors, most were white British and more were female, and clonal diversity was possibly underestimated.

The sequence was obtained from an adult who received the AZD1222 COVID-19 vaccine. Specimen: peripheral blood, collected 28 days after the second AZD1222 dose. The chain joins TRBV28 to TRBJ1-2; TRBD1 matches at 7 bases. DNA for the CDR3: TGTGCCAGCAGTCCTGGACAGGCCCACCGGGGCTACACCTTC. Its protein product is CASSPGQAHRGYTF.